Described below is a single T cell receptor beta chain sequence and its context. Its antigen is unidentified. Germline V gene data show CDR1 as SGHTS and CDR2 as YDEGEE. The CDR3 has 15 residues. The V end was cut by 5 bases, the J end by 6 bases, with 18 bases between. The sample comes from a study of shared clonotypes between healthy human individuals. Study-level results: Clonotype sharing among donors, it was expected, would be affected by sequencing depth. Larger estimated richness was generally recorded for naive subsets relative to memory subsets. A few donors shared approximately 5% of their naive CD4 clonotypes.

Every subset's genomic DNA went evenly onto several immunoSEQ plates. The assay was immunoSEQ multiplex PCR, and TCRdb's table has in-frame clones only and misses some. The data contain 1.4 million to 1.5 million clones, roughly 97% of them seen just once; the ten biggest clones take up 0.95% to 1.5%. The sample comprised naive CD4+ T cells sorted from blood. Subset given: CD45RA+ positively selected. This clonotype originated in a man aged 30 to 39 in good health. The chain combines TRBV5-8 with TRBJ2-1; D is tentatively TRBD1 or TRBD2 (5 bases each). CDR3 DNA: TGTGCCAGCAGATACCGGGACCCGAGCCTCAATGAGCAGTTCTTC. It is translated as CASRYRDPSLNEQFF.